Below, 14 T cell receptor beta chains from the same sample are listed, as sequenced in a study of T cells after posttransplantation cyclophosphamide. Produced via immunoSEQ multiplex PCR; TCRdb's table is partial and in-frame only. The sample carries about 7,300 clones, 75% to 95% recorded once. The sequencing input was CD4+ T cells sorted from blood. These receptors came from a woman in her 50s in good health and a related stem cell transplant donor.

The rearrangement links TRBV5-4 to TRBJ1-1, with D hard to call. Germline V CDR1 and CDR2: SGHNT, YYREEE (reference sequence). This CDR3 spans 13 amino acids. V was trimmed by 3 bases and J by 3 bases, leaving 9 bases between them. The CDR3 loop is CASSSGWDTEAFF. CDR3 DNA: TGTGCCAGCAGCTCCGGGTGGGACACTGAAGCTTTCTTT. The variable domain in full, with the rest retrieved from reference TRBV5-4 and TRBJ1-1, is ETGVTQSPTHLIKTRGQQVTLRCSSQSGHNTVSWYQQALGQGPQFIFQYYREEENGRGNFPPRFSGLQFPNYSSELNVNALELDDSALYLCASSSGWDTEAFFGQGTRLTVV.

The chain has TRBV20-1 and TRBJ2-1; 8 bases map to TRBD2. The CDR3 runs to 11 residues. With V trimmed by 0 bases and J by 15 bases, 4 bases remained unmatched. Germline V gene data show CDR1 as DFQATT and CDR2 as SNEGSKA (reference sequence). CDR3 in amino acids: CSARDVTSVFF. For the CDR3, the DNA is TGCAGTGCTAGAGATGTGACTAGCGTGTTCTTC.

This clone appeared once. V gene TRBV9 combines with J gene TRBJ2-3; the D is unclear. The CDR3 length is 12 residues. Germline CDR1 reads SGDLS; CDR2 reads YYNGEE. Deletions cut 0 bases from V and 6 bases from J, with 5 bases between. This CDR3 is CASSVALDTQYF. DNA of the CDR3: TGTGCCAGCAGCGTAGCTCTTGATACGCAGTATTTT. The full variable domain, in which reference TRBV9 and TRBJ2-3 provide the parts outside the CDR3, is DSGVTQTPKHLITATGQRVTLRCSPRSGDLSVYWYQQSLDQGLQFLIQYYNGEERAKGNILERFSAQQFPDLHSELNLSSLELGDSALYFCASSVALDTQYFGPGTRLTVL.

The chain links TRBV5-6 to TRBJ2-7; D ambiguous. In germline, CDR1 is SGHDT, CDR2 YYEEEE. Trimming shortened V by 4 bases and J by 2 bases, and 7 bases separated the two germline ends. The CDR3 is 12 amino acids. The CDR3 loop reads CASSLWPYEQYF. CDR3 in DNA: TGTGCCAGCAGCCTTTGGCCCTACGAGCAGTACTTC.

The V and J genes are TRBV6-5 and TRBJ1-6; D is undetermined. Germline-derived CDR1 and CDR2 are MNHEY and SVGAGI. The CDR3 runs 16 residues. Trimming stripped 0 bases from V and 0 bases from J, with 6 bases between. DNA of the CDR3: TGTGCCAGCAGTTACTCCAGTACCTCCTATAATTCACCCCTCCACTTT. Encoded protein: CASSYSSTSYNSPLHF.

The V and J genes are TRBV28 and TRBJ2-7; 7 bases agree with TRBD1. Germline-derived CDR1 and CDR2 are MDHEN and SYDVKM. V lost 7 bases and J lost 3; bases outside the gene matches: 9. This CDR3 is 14 amino acids long. The CDR3 nucleotides read TGTGCCAGCACTCAAGGGGGCAGGGTCTACGAGCAGTACTTC. As protein: CASTQGGRVYEQYF.

Regarding this clone: One end of the junction does not line up with germline, which may come from a read error. V is TRBV5-6 and J is TRBJ2-1; 8 bases fit TRBD1. This CDR3 has 12 residues. Looked up from germline, CDR1 is SGHDT and CDR2 is YYEEEE. Written as DNA, the CDR3 is TGTGCCAGCAGCTTGGGGACAGGGAATACGGTCTTC. As protein: CASSLGTGNTVF. The full variable domain, its missing parts supplied by reference TRBV5-6 and TRBJ2-1, is DAGVTQSPTHLIKTRGQQVTLRCSPKSGHDTVSWYQQALGQGPQFIFQYYEEEERQRGNFPDRFSGHQFPNYSSELNVNALLLGDSALYLCASSLGTGNTVFGPGTRLTVL.

The chain has TRBV6-4 and TRBJ1-2; D unresolved. The germline CDR1 and CDR2 sequences are MRHNA and SNTAGT. The CDR3 is made up of 14 amino acids. V lost 4 bases and J lost 7, with 16 bases in between. The CDR3 reads CASSGEIAIAGYTF. The CDR3 DNA follows: TGTGCCAGCAGTGGGGAGATTGCGATCGCTGGCTACACCTTC.

The V gene is TRBV19, the J gene TRBJ1-1, with no clear D. The CDR3 covers 13 residues. The germline V and J ends were trimmed by 3 bases and 0 bases, with 5 bases remaining between them. Germline CDR1 LNHDA, CDR2 SQIVND (reference sequence). CDR3 protein: CASSITVNTEAFF. CDR3 DNA: TGTGCCAGTAGTATTACAGTGAACACTGAAGCTTTCTTT.

The chain has TRBV7-2 and TRBJ2-2; 13 nucleotides align to TRBD2. With 6 bases clipped from V and 6 bases from J, the junction kept 1 base outside the gene matches. Germline V lookup: CDR1 SGHTA, CDR2 FQGNSA. The CDR3 contains 14 residues. The CDR3 spells CASRGLAGPGELFF. The CDR3 DNA follows: TGTGCCAGCAGGGGACTAGCGGGACCCGGGGAGCTGTTTTTT.

V usage is TRBV11-1 and J usage is TRBJ2-7, with 9 bases matching TRBD2. CDR3 size: 14 residues. V was pared by 4 bases and J by 4 bases, with 5 bases of the junction left unmatched. Germline-derived CDR1 and CDR2 are SGHAT and FQDESV (reference sequence). The CDR3 nucleotides are TGTGCCAGCAGCTCCACTGGACTAGCGTACGAGCAGTACTTC. Translated, it gives CASSSTGLAYEQYF.

The chain joins TRBV11-2 to TRBJ2-3, with D uncertain. The CDR3 is made up of 14 amino acids. Trimming stripped 4 bases from V and 4 bases from J, with 12 bases between. The germline V gene has CDR1 SGHAT and CDR2 FQNNGV. CDR3 DNA sequence: TGTGCCAGCAGCTCCACGGGTGGCGCAGATACGCAGTATTTT. This codes for CASSSTGGADTQYF.

The chain links TRBV11-3 to TRBJ1-1; weak D call: TRBD1 (6 bases). From germline, CDR1 is SGHNT and CDR2 YENEEA. The CDR3 is 16 residues long. V was cut by 1 base and J by 1 base, with 13 bases left in between. CDR3 amino acids: CASSLGTAGANTEAFF. The CDR3, as DNA: TGTGCCAGCAGCTTAGGAACGGCAGGGGCGAACACTGAAGCTTTCTTT.

The chain employs TRBV5-1 and TRBJ2-2; 7 positions match TRBD2. After removal of 4 bases from V and 5 bases from J, the junction contained 5 bases not matched to a gene. The CDR3 spans 14 residues. Germline CDR1 reads SGHRS; CDR2 reads YFSETQ. The chain's CDR3 is CASSAQLATGELFF. CDR3 coding DNA: TGCGCCAGCAGCGCGCAACTAGCGACCGGGGAGCTGTTTTTT.